This TCR beta chain appears in the sequencing data of a study of T cell changes during pregnancy in multiple sclerosis. Clones were read by immunoSEQ multiplex PCR, and TCRdb kept only the in-frame ones, dropping some. The sample yields tens of thousands of clones, roughly 90% seen once. Germline trimming cut 1 base from V and 7 bases from J; bases unmatched to any gene: 7. CDR1 is MNHNS, CDR2 SASEGT, per germline. The length of the CDR3 is 15 residues. The chain links TRBV6-1 to TRBJ2-1; 7 nucleotides line up with TRBD2. Sequencing was performed on peripheral blood, taken in the second trimester of pregnancy. This receptor was identified in a female donor with multiple sclerosis, enrolled in a pregnancy study. CDR3 sequence: CASSEGGGSSNEQFF. The CDR3 nucleotides read TGTGCCAGCAGTGAAGGAGGCGGGAGCTCTAATGAGCAGTTCTTC.